A selection of T cell receptor beta chains follows, all from one sample in a study of shared clonotypes between healthy human individuals. Here immunoSEQ multiplex PCR was the method, and the copy in TCRdb shows in-frame clones only, minus some. The data hold more than 850,000 clones, with approximately 80% observed a single time. The sequencing input was memory CD4+ T cells from PBMCs. The receptors derive from a man in his late teens or twenties in good health. Some clones in this sample may be carry-over from other donors' samples. The CDR3 runs from the conserved cysteine through the conserved F or W. A D gene is named only where the DNA matches it firmly. Size tells how often a clone was seen (once, few, many) or the class of an expanded clone, and some rows leave it out.

v_call	clone_size	j_call	d_call	cdr3_nt	cdr3_aa
TRBV6-6	-	TRBJ1-2	-	TGTGCCAGCAGTTACTCGAAGAGGAGTGGCTACACCTTC	CASSYSKRSGYTF
TRBV27	-	TRBJ1-2	TRBD1	TGTGCCAGCGGGGGACAGGGGGGGCTCTATGGCTACACCTTC	CASGGQGGLYGYTF
TRBV4-3	many	TRBJ2-3	TRBD2	TGCGCCAGCAGCCAAGAGCCTAGCGGGAGGGCCTATATGGCAGATACGCAGTATTTT	CASSQEPSGRAYMADTQYF
TRBV19	-	TRBJ2-1	-	TGTGCCAGTAAAATGCTAGGCTCCTACAATGAGCAGTTCTTC	CASKMLGSYNEQFF
TRBV7-2	-	TRBJ1-5	-	TGTGCCAGCAGCCCCAACGGGGGTCAGCCCCAGCATTTT	CASSPNGGQPQHF
TRBV18	-	TRBJ2-5	TRBD2	TGTGCCAGCTCACAAATGACTAGCGGTCAAGAGACCCAGTACTTC	CASSQMTSGQETQYF
TRBV28	-	TRBJ1-1	-	TGTGCCAGCAGTTTATCGTTCGCTACTTTCTTT	CASSLSFATFF
TRBV9	few	TRBJ1-1	-	TGTGCCAGCAGCGTAGTAACGGCAAGCTCTGAAGCTTTCTTT	CASSVVTASSEAFF
TRBV2	-	TRBJ2-7	-	TGTGCCAGCAGTGCTCAGGGTCGCGGGTTCACCTACGAGCAGTACTTC	CASSAQGRGFTYEQYF
TRBV30	-	TRBJ2-3	-	TGTGCCTGGAGTGTCCCTAGGAGGACAGATACGCAGTATTTT	CAWSVPRRTDTQYF
TRBV28	-	TRBJ2-7	TRBD1	TGTGCCAGCAGACAACAGGGGGTTGGCTCCTACGAGCAGTACTTC	CASRQQGVGSYEQYF
TRBV7-9	many	TRBJ2-7	-	TGTGCCAGCAGCTTAGGAGGGGTCTCCTACGAGCAGTACTTC	CASSLGGVSYEQYF
TRBV11-2	-	TRBJ2-3	TRBD2	TGTGCCAGCAGCTTAGCGGCTAGCGGGAGGGCCAGAGATACGCAGTATTTT	CASSLAASGRARDTQYF
TRBV5-1	-	TRBJ2-1	TRBD1	TGCGCCAGCAGCTTGGGGGACAGGGAACCCAATGAGCAGTTCTTC	CASSLGDREPNEQFF
TRBV2	-	TRBJ2-1	-	TGTGCCAGCAGCGACAGACAGAGCTCCTACAATGAGCAGTTCTTC	CASSDRQSSYNEQFF
TRBV4-2	-	TRBJ2-3	TRBD1	TGTGCCAGCAGCTCCCGGGACAGGGGTTTTGATACGCAGTATTTT	CASSSRDRGFDTQYF
TRBV6-5	-	TRBJ2-4	TRBD2	TGTGCCAGCAGTGCCCGGGAGGCGGGGAACATTCAGTACTTC	CASSAREAGNIQYF